The entry that follows covers one T cell receptor beta chain sequence. Clones were read by immunoSEQ multiplex PCR, and TCRdb kept only the in-frame ones, dropping some. The profile covers 90,000 to 110,000 clones, with 85% to 90% appearing a single time and 17% taken by the ten largest. The data were taken from a study of control samples from healthy donors and cancer patients. This CDR3 contains 14 residues. Germline V lookup: CDR1 SGDLS, CDR2 YYNGEE. Trimming took 0 bases from V and 0 from J, leaving 5 bases between them. The source material was blood. This clonotype was sampled from a woman aged 45-60 years in good health. The rearrangement joins TRBV9 to TRBJ2-3, with D unclear. CDR3 DNA: TGTGCCAGCAGCGTAGATCAGAGCACAGATACGCAGTATTTT. This sequence encodes CASSVDQSTDTQYF.